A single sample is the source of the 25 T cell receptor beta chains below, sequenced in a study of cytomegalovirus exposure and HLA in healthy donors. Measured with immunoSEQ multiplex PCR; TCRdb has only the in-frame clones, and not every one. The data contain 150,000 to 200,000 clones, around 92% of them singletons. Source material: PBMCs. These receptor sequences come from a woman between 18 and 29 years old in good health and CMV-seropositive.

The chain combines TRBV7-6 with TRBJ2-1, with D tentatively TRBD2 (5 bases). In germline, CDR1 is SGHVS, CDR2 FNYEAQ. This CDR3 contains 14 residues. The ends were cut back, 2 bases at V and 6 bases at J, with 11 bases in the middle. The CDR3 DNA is TGTGCCAGCAGCTTACTCTCTAGCTCCAATGAGCAGTTCTTC. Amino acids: CASSLLSSSNEQFF.

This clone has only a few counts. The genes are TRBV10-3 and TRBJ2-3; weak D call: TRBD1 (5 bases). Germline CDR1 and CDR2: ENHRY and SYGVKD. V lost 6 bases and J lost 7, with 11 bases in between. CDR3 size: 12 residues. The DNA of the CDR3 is TGTGCCATCAGCGACAGTACCAATACGCAGTATTTT. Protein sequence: CAISDSTNTQYF.

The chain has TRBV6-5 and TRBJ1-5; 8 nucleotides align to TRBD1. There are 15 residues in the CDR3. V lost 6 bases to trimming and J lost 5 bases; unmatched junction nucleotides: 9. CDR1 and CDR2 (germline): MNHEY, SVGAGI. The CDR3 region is CASRTTGGRDQPQHF. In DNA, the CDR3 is TGTGCCAGCAGAACTACAGGGGGTCGCGATCAGCCCCAGCATTTT.

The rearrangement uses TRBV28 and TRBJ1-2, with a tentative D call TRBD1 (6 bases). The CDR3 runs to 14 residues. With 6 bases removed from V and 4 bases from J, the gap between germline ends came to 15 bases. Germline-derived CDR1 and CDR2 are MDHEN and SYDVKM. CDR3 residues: CASSVQGICYGYTF. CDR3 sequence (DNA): TGTGCCAGCAGCGTGCAGGGGATTTGCTATGGCTACACCTTC.

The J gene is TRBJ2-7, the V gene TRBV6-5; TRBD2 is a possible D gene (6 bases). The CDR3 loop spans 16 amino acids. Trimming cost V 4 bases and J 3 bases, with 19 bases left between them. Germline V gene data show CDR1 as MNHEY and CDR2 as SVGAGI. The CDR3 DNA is TGTGCCAGCAGTTCCTACGGACTACCCGGGAGCTACGAGCAGTACTTC. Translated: CASSSYGLPGSYEQYF.

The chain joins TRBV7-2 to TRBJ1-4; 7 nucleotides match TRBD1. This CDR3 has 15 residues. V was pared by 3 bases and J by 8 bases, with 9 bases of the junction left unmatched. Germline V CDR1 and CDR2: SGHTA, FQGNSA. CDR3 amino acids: CASSFDRVNVEKLFF. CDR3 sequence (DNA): TGTGCCAGCAGCTTTGACAGGGTTAACGTGGAAAAACTGTTTTTT.

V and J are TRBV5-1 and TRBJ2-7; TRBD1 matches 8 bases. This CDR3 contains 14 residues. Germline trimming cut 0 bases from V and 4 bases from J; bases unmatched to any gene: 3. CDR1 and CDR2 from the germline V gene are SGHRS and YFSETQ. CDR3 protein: CASSLGGTGYEQYF. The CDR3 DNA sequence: TGCGCCAGCAGCTTGGGGGGGACAGGTTACGAGCAGTACTTC.

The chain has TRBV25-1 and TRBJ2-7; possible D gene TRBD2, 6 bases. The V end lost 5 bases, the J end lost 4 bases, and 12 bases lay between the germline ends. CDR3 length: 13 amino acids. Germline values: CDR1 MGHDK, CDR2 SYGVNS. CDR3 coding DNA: TGTGCCAGCAGTCGGGACTCCAGTTACGAGCAGTACTTC. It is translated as CASSRDSSYEQYF.

The CDR3 is CASSLLSGRPSSYEQYF. The CDR3 DNA reads as TGTGCCAGCAGCTTGCTTAGCGGGAGGCCTAGCTCCTACGAGCAGTACTTC. The chain is built from TRBV5-6 and TRBJ2-7, with 10 nucleotides matching TRBD2. Per germline, CDR1 SGHDT and CDR2 YYEEEE. V lost 1 base to trimming and J lost 0 bases; unmatched junction nucleotides: 7. This CDR3 comprises 17 residues. The full variable domain, with the rest looked up from reference TRBV5-6 and TRBJ2-7, is DAGVTQSPTHLIKTRGQQVTLRCSPKSGHDTVSWYQQALGQGPQFIFQYYEEEERQRGNFPDRFSGHQFPNYSSELNVNALLLGDSALYLCASSLLSGRPSSYEQYFGPGTRLTVT.

The CDR3 DNA is TGTGCTAGTGGTTTGACCCCATCGACAGGACTAGCAGCGAACACCGGGGAGCTGTTTTTT. Encoded protein: CASGLTPSTGLAANTGELFF. J is TRBJ2-2 and V is TRBV12-5, with 8 bases matching TRBD2. This CDR3 is built from 20 residues. In germline, CDR1 is LGHNT, CDR2 FRNRAP. The junction had 14 bases not matched to a gene; V was cut back by 2 bases and J by 0 bases.

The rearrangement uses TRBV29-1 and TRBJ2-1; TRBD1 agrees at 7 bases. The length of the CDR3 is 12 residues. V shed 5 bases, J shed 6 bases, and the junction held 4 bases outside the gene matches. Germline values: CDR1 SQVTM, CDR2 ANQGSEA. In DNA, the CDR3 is TGCAGCGTTCCGGGACAGCGCAATGAGCAGTTCTTC. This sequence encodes CSVPGQRNEQFF.

The CDR3 region has the DNA TGTGCCAGCAGCTTAGGCGCGATTGGTTCCGAGCAGTACTTC. Amino acid sequence: CASSLGAIGSEQYF. The chain carries TRBV7-8 and TRBJ2-7, with D hard to call. Germline-derived CDR1 and CDR2 are SGHVS and FQNEAQ. The V gene lost 1 base and the J gene lost 6 bases, with 13 bases spanning the gap. The length of the CDR3 is 14 residues.

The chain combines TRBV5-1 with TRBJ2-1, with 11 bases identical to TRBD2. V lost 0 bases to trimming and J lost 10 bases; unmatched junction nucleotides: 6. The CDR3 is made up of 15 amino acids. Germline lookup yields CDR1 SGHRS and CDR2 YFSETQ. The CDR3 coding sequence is TGCGCCAGCAGCTTGGTAGCGGGAGGGCCGGGCGAGCAGTTCTTC. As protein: CASSLVAGGPGEQFF.

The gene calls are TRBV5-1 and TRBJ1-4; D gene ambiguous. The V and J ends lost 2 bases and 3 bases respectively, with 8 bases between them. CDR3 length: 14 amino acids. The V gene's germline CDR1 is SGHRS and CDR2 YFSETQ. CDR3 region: CASSFSGSNEKLFF. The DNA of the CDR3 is TGCGCCAGCAGCTTTTCCGGTTCTAATGAAAAACTGTTTTTT.

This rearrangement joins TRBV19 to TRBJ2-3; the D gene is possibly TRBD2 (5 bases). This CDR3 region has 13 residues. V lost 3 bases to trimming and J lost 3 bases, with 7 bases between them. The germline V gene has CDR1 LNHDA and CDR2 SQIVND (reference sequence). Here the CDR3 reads CASSIGETDTQYF. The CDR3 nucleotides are TGTGCCAGTAGTATCGGGGAAACAGATACGCAGTATTTT.

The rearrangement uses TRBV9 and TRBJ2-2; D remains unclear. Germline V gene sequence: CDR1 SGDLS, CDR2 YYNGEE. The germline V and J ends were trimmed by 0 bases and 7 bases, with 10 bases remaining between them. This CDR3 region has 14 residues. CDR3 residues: CASSVARGDGELFF. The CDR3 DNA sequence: TGTGCCAGCAGCGTAGCCAGAGGCGACGGGGAGCTGTTTTTT.

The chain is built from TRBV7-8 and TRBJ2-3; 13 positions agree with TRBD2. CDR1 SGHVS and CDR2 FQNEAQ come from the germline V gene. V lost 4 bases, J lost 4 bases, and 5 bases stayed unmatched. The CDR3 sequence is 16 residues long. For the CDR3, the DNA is TGTGCCAGCAGCTCCCGGACTAGCGGGAGTCCAGATACGCAGTATTTT. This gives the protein CASSSRTSGSPDTQYF.

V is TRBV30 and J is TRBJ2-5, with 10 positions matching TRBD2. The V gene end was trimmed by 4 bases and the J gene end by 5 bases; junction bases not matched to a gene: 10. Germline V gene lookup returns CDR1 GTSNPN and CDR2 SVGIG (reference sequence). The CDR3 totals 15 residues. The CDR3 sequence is CAWMRAGGPWETQYF. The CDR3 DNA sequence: TGTGCCTGGATGAGAGCGGGAGGGCCCTGGGAGACCCAGTACTTC.

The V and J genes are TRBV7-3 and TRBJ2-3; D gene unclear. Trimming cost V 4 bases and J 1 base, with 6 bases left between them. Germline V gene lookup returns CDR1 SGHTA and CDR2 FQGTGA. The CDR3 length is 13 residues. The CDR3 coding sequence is TGTGCCAGCAGCTCCCGAGGCACAGATACGCAGTATTTT. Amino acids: CASSSRGTDTQYF.

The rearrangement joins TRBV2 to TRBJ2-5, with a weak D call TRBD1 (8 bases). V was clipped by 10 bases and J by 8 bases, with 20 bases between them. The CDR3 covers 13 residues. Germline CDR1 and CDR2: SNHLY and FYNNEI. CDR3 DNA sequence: TGTGCCACCACAGGGGGGGTCAAGAGAACCCAGTACTTC. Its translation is CATTGGVKRTQYF.

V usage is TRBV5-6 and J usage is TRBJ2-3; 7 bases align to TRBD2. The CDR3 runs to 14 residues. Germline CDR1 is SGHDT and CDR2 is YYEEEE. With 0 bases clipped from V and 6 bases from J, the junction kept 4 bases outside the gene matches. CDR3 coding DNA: TGTGCCAGCAGCTTGGTTGCGGGAGTGGATACGCAGTATTTT. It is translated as CASSLVAGVDTQYF.

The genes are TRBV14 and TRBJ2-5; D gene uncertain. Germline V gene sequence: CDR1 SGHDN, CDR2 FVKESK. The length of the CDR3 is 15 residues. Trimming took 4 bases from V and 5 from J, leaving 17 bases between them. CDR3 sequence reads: CASSPYGDRPETQYF. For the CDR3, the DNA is TGTGCCAGCAGCCCCTACGGAGACCGCCCCGAGACCCAGTACTTC.

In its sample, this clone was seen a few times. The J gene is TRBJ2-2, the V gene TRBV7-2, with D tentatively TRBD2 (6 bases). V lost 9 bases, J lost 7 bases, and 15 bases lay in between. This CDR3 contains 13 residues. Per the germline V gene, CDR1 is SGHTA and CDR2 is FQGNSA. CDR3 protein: CARGDLSGGELFF. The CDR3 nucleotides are TGTGCCAGGGGGGATCTTAGCGGCGGGGAGCTGTTTTTT.

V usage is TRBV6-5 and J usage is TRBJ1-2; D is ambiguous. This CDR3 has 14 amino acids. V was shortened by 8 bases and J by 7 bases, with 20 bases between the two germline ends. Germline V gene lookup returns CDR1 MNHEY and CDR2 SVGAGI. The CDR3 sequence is CASCMSQALCGYTF. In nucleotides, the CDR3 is TGTGCCAGCTGCATGTCCCAGGCGCTTTGTGGCTACACCTTC.

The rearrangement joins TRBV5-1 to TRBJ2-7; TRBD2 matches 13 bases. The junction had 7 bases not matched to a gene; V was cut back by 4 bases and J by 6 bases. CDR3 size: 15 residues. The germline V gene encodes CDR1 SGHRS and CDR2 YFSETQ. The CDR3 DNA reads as TGCGCCAGCAGCATAACTAGCGGGAGGGGGCTCGAGCAGTACTTC. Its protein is CASSITSGRGLEQYF.